A selection of T cell receptor beta chains follows, all from one sample in a study of T-cell reconstitution after alpha-beta-depleted transplantation in children. Each CDR3 protein gets one entry after TCRdb re-called the PCR reads with MiXCR. The repertoire holds about 980,000 distinct CDR3 sequences, with about 29% as singletons. Sample: PBMCs, mostly from graft donor cells, taken 360 days after TCRalphabeta/CD19-depleted stem cell transplant. Source of these receptors: a boy in the first two years of life who had a stem cell transplant for SCID, so the T cells may come from the graft donor. CDR3s include the opening cysteine and the closing phenylalanine or tryptophan. A D gene is named only where the DNA matches it firmly. Rows may omit the clone size; those that give it use once, few, many or a size class.

>TRBJ2-5|.|.|TRBV5-4
CASSGGLRETQYF
TGTGCCAGCAGCGGGGGATTGCGGGAGACCCAGTACTTC
>TRBJ2-3|.|few|TRBV12-3/TRBV12-4
CASSGPLGFGDHTQYF
TGTGCCAGCAGTGGTCCCCTCGGGTTTGGGGACCATACGCAGTATTTT
>TRBJ1-5|.|.|TRBV20-1
CSARVRAPSNNQPQHF
TGCAGTGCTAGGGTGAGGGCCCCTTCCAACAATCAGCCCCAGCATTTT
>TRBJ2-1|TRBD2|.|TRBV27
CASSQSGGLYNEQFF
TGTGCCAGCAGCCAAAGCGGGGGGCTTTACAATGAGCAGTTCTTC
>TRBJ2-7|.|.|TRBV10-3
CAISETRAYEQYF
TGTGCCATCAGTGAGACCAGGGCCTACGAGCAGTACTTC
>TRBJ1-1|.|.|TRBV5-5
CASSLIQFTGTEAFF
TGTGCCAGCAGCCTGATACAATTCACGGGCACTGAAGCTTTCTTT
>TRBJ1-5|.|.|TRBV24-1
CATSGASGFQPQHF
TGTGCCACCAGTGGGGCTTCAGGGTTCCAGCCCCAGCATTTT
>TRBJ1-6|.|few|TRBV25-1
CAVSEFGRNSPLHF
TGTGCCGTCAGTGAATTTGGGAGGAATTCACCCCTCCACTTT
>TRBJ2-1|TRBD1|few|TRBV9
CASSATTGKRYNEQFF
TGTGCCAGCAGCGCCACGACAGGGAAGCGCTACAATGAGCAGTTCTTC
>TRBJ2-5|.|.|TRBV4-2
CASSHEGPMETQYF
TGTGCCAGCAGCCATGAGGGCCCGATGGAGACCCAGTACTTC
>TRBJ2-7|.|few|TRBV7-2
CASSLGYRARIGYEQYF
TGTGCCAGCAGCTTAGGGTACAGGGCAAGGATAGGATACGAGCAGTACTTC
>TRBJ2-7|TRBD2|.|TRBV7-2
CASSATGGVGEQYF
TGTGCCAGCAGCGCGACGGGGGGGGTCGGCGAGCAGTACTTC
>TRBJ2-3|TRBD2|.|TRBV4-2
CASSQVLAGGQSTDTQYF
TGTGCCAGCAGCCAAGTACTAGCGGGGGGGCAAAGCACAGATACGCAGTATTTT
>TRBJ2-3|TRBD2|few|TRBV11-2
CASSLRGLVSDTQYF
TGTGCCAGCAGCTTGAGGGGACTAGTCTCAGATACGCAGTATTTT
>TRBJ2-1|TRBD2|few|TRBV20-1
CSARDLTSGGIGEQFF
TGCAGTGCTAGAGACCTGACTAGCGGGGGAATCGGTGAGCAGTTCTTC
>TRBJ2-2|.|.|TRBV4-2
CASSQDLGAGGELFF
TGTGCCAGCAGCCAAGATTTAGGTGCGGGCGGGGAGCTGTTTTTT
>TRBJ2-5|TRBD2|few|TRBV4-1
CASSQAPALAGLQETQYF
TGCGCCAGCAGCCAAGCCCCCGCACTAGCGGGGTTACAAGAGACCCAGTACTTC
>TRBJ1-5|TRBD1|.|TRBV5-5
CASSYQGDSNQPQHF
TGTGCCAGCAGCTATCAGGGGGATAGCAATCAGCCCCAGCATTTT
>TRBJ2-5|TRBD2|.|TRBV5-1
CASGGGAQETQYF
TGCGCCAGTGGCGGGGGGGCACAAGAGACCCAGTACTTC
>TRBJ2-3|.|.|TRBV20-1
CSAGIQGPDTQYF
TGCAGTGCTGGCATACAGGGACCAGATACGCAGTATTTT
>TRBJ2-3|.|few|TRBV5-1
CASSFARGLSTDTQYF
TGCGCCAGCAGCTTCGCCCGGGGGTTAAGCACAGATACGCAGTATTTT
>TRBJ2-1|TRBD1|.|TRBV5-1
CASSHKPPGTGLNEQFF
TGCGCCAGCAGTCACAAACCACCCGGGACAGGGCTCAATGAGCAGTTCTTC
>TRBJ1-1|.|few|TRBV2
CASSAREGNTEAFF
TGTGCCAGCAGTGCAAGGGAGGGGAACACTGAAGCTTTCTTT
>TRBJ2-7|.|few|TRBV10-3
CAIRSGGEQYF
TGTGCCATCAGGTCAGGGGGGGAGCAGTACTTC
>TRBJ2-7|.|.|TRBV4-2
CASSQWLGYEQYF
TGTGCCAGCAGCCAATGGCTGGGTTACGAGCAGTACTTC
>TRBJ1-3|.|few|TRBV6-5
CASSYVEDSSGNTIYF
TGTGCCAGCAGTTACGTTGAAGACAGCTCTGGAAACACCATATATTTT
>TRBJ2-1|.|.|TRBV6-5
CASSYSRGGYEQFF
TGTGCCAGCAGTTACTCGAGGGGGGGCTATGAGCAGTTCTTC
>TRBJ1-6|TRBD1|few|TRBV7-2
CASSPRTGTALHF
TGTGCCAGCAGCCCAAGGACAGGGACGGCCCTCCACTTT
>TRBJ2-5|TRBD2|.|TRBV3-1
CASSQAFLAGETQYF
TGTGCCAGCAGCCAAGCTTTCCTAGCGGGAGAGACCCAGTACTTC
>TRBJ1-1|.|.|TRBV2
CASSTPGTEAFF
TGTGCCAGCAGCACCCCGGGGACTGAAGCTTTCTTT
>TRBJ2-5|.|few|TRBV4-1
CASSQDSRTPQTEKETQYF
TGCGCCAGCAGCCAAGATTCACGAACTCCCCAGACGGAGAAAGAGACCCAGTACTTC
>TRBJ2-7|TRBD1|.|TRBV5-1
CASSFVSGGYEQYF
TGCGCCAGCAGCTTTGTTTCAGGGGGCTACGAGCAGTACTTC
>TRBJ2-7|.|few|TRBV21-1
CASSKYGATYEQYF
TGTGCCAGCAGCAAATACGGGGCCACCTACGAGCAGTACTTC
>TRBJ2-5|.|few|TRBV12-3/TRBV12-4
CASSPPDLFGSETQYF
TGTGCCAGCAGTCCCCCCGACCTTTTTGGCTCGGAGACCCAGTACTTC
>TRBJ2-3|.|.|TRBV5-6
CASSSSPDTQYF
TGTGCCAGCAGCTCGTCTCCAGATACGCAGTATTTT
>TRBJ2-7|TRBD2|few|TRBV5-6
CASSPRGEVEQYF
TGTGCCAGCAGCCCCCGGGGGGAGGTCGAGCAGTACTTC
>TRBJ2-7|.|few|TRBV5-1
CASSLTQGPYEQYF
TGCGCCAGCAGCCTTACACAGGGCCCCTACGAGCAGTACTTC
>TRBJ2-2|TRBD1|few|TRBV6-1
CATGRGRPGELFF
TGTGCCACTGGAAGGGGGCGCCCCGGGGAGCTGTTTTTT
>TRBJ2-3|.|.|TRBV10-2
CASSYTSTVTDTQYF
TGCGCCAGCAGTTACACTAGCACGGTGACAGATACGCAGTATTTT
>TRBJ2-5|.|.|TRBV5-1
CASSLTAPRAQETQYF
TGCGCCAGCAGCTTGACCGCACCCAGGGCCCAAGAGACCCAGTACTTC
>TRBJ2-1|TRBD2|few|TRBV9
CASSVASGGARYNEQFF
TGTGCCAGCAGCGTAGCTAGCGGGGGGGCGAGATACAATGAGCAGTTCTTC
>TRBJ2-2|TRBD1|many|TRBV12-3/TRBV12-4
CASSSGTGGTGELFF
TGTGCCAGCAGCTCCGGGACAGGGGGCACCGGGGAGCTGTTTTTT